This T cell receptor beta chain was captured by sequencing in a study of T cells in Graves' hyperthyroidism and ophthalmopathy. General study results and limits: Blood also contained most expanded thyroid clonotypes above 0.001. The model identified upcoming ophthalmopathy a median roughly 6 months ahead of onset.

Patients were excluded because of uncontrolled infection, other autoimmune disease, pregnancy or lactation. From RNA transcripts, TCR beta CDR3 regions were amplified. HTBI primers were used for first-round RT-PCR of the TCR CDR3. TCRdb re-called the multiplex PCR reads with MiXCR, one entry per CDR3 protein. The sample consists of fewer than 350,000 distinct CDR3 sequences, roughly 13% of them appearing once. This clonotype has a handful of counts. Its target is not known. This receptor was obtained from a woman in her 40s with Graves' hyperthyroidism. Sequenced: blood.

CDR3 bases: TGTGCCAGTAGTATATCACGTGCGTACGAGCAGTACTTC. Protein product: CASSISRAYEQYF. The V gene is TRBV19, the J gene TRBJ2-7; D ambiguous. Germline CDR1 LNHDA, CDR2 SQIVND (reference sequence). The CDR3 contains 13 residues. V was cut by 2 bases and J by 4 bases, with 9 bases left in between.